The T cell receptor (beta chain) under discussion was sequenced for a study of CXCR3-negative and CXCR3-positive naive CD8 T cells. Study-level findings and limits: Naive CXCR3-negative cells resembled naive CXCR3-positive cells in TRBV-TRBJ usage; memory cells differed. In both naive subsets diversity was comparably high, whereas memory CD8+ cells showed much lower diversity. Post-cryopreservation CXCR3 expression was partly diminished, and the bulk of assays employed fresh PBMCs. TRB CDR3s of CXCR3-positive naive cells were more hydrophobic than those of CXCR3-negative naive cells.

Among CD8+ T cells, naive ones were CD45RO-CCR7+CD27+CD95-. With regard to this clonotype: Its target is unknown.

5' RACE that incorporated UMI labels was used to prepare the TRB cDNA libraries. For each CDR3 protein, TCRdb gives one entry from its re-call of the 5' RACE reads, without DNA. The data show fewer than 90,000 distinct CDR3 sequences, and the top ten clones hold approximately 0.58%. Germline V CDR1 and CDR2: SGHVS, FQNEAQ. The CDR3 covers 13 residues. The clonotype was recovered from a human donor in good health. Some clones in this sample may be carry-over from other donors' samples. This sequence joins TRBV7-8 and TRBJ1-1. The sequenced sample was naive CXCR3+ CD8+ T cells from blood. Subset noted: CD45RO-CCR7+CD27+CD95- naive CD8+ T cells expressing CXCR3 (TNR3+). CDR3 sequence reads: CASRPPMNTEAFF.